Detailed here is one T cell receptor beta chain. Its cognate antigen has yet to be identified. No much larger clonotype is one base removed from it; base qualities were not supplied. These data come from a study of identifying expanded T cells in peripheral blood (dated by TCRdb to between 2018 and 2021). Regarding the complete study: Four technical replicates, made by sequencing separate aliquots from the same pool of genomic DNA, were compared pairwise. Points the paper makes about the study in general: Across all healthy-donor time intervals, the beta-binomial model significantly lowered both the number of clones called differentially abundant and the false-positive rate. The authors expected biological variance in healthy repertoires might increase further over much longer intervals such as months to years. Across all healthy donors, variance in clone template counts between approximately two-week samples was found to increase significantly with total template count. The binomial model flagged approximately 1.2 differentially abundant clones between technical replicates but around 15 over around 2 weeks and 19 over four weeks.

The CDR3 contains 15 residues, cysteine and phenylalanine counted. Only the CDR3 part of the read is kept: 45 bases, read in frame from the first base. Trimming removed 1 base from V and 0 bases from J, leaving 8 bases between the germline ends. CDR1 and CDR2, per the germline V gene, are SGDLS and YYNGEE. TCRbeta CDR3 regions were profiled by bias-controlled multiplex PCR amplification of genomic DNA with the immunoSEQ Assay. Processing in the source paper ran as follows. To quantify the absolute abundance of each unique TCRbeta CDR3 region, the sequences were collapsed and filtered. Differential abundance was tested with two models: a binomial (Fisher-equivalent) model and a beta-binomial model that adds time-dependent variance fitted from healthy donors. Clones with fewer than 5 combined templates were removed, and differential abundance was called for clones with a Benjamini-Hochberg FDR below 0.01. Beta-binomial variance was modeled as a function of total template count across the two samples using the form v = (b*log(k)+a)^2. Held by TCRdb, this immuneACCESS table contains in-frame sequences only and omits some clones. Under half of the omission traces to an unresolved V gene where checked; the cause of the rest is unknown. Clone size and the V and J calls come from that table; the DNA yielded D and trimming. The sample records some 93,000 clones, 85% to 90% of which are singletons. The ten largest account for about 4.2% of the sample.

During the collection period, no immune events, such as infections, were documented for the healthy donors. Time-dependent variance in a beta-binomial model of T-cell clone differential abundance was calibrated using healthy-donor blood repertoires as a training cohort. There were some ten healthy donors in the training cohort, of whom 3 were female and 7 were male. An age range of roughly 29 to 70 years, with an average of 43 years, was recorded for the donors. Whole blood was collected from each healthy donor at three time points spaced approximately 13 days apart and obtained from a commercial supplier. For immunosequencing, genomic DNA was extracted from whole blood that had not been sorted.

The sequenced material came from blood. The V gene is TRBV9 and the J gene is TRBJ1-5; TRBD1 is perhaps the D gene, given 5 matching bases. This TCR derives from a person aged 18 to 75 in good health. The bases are TGTGCCAGCAGCGTATCAGGGACTAGCAATCAGCCCCAGCATTTT. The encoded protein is CASSVSGTSNQPQHF. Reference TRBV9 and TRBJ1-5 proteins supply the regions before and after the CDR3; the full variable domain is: DSGVTQTPKHLITATGQRVTLRCSPRSGDLSVYWYQQSLDQGLQFLIQYYNGEERAKGNILERFSAQQFPDLHSELNLSSLELGDSALYFCASSVSGTSNQPQHFGDGTRLSIL.